This T cell receptor beta chain is drawn from a study of T-cell reconstitution after alpha-beta-depleted transplantation in children. Germline V gene data show CDR1 as MNHNS and CDR2 as SASEGT. This CDR3 is 13 amino acids long. V was clipped by 2 bases and J by 2 bases, with 4 bases between them. This clonotype was counted ten times or more. Unique molecular identifiers were used in preparing the TCRbeta library. TCRdb analysed the PCR reads with MiXCR anew, one entry per CDR3 protein. The data contain about 200,000 distinct CDR3 sequences, less than 15% of them singletons. The TCR originated in a human donor who donated a stem cell graft to a child with acute lymphoblastic leukemia. The chain employs TRBV6-1 and TRBJ1-5; D gene ambiguous. The sequenced sample was PBMCs from the stem cell graft donor, obtained from the stem cell graft. CDR3 in DNA: TGTGCCAGCAGTGAATTTGGCAATCAGCCCCAGCATTTT. Its translation: CASSEFGNQPQHF.